This entry concerns a single TCR beta chain. Its specificity is not known. Unmatched junction bases numbered 7, after V lost 5 bases and J lost 7 bases. The CDR3 sequence is 16 residues long. CDR1 and CDR2 (germline): MNHEY, SMNVEV (reference sequence). The method was immunoSEQ multiplex PCR; TCRdb's version includes in-frame clones alone and lacks a portion of them. The sample lists millions of clones, about 93% occurring once. CD45RO-negative CD8 cells positively selected for CCR7 made up the naive population, which excluded terminally differentiated effector memory CD45RA+ cells. The data derive from a study of shared clonotypes between healthy human individuals. Broader study findings: Clonotypes that were shared across a handful of donors made up around 5% of naive CD4 clonotypes.

Sequencing used naive CD8+ T cells from PBMCs. The receptor was isolated from a man aged 18 to 35 in good health. Some clones in this sample may be carry-over from other donors' samples. The gene calls are TRBV27 and TRBJ2-2, with 13 bases lining up with TRBD2. In nucleotides, the CDR3 is TGTGCCAGCAGTCCCCGGACTAGCGGGAGAGTCGGGGAGCTGTTTTTT. Translating it yields CASSPRTSGRVGELFF.